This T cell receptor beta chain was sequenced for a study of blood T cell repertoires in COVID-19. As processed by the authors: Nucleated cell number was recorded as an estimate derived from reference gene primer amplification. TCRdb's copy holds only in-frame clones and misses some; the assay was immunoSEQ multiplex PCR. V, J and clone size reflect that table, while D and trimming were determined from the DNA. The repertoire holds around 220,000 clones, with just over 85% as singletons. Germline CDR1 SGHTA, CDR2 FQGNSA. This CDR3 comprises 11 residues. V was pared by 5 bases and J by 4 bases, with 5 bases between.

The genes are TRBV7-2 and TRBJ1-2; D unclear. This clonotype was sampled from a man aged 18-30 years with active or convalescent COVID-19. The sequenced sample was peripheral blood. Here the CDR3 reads CASSHSYGYTF. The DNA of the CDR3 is TGTGCCAGCAGCCACAGCTATGGCTACACCTTC.